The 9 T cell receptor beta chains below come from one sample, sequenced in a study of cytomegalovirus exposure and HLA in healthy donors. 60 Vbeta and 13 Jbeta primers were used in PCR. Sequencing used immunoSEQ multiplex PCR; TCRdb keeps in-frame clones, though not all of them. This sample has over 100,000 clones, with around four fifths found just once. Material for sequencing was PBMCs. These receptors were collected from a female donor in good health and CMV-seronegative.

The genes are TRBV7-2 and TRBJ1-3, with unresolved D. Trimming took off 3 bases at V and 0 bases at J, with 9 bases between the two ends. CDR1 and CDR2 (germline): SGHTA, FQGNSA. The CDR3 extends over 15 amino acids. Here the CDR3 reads CASSLPGVSGNTIYF. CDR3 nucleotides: TGTGCCAGCAGCTTGCCGGGAGTCTCTGGAAACACCATATATTTT.

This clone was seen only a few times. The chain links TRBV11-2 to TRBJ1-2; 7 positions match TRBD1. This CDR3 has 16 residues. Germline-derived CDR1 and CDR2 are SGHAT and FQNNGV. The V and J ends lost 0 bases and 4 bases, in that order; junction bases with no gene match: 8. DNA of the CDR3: TGTGCCAGCAGCTTAGATCGGGGGCAGGGGGGCTATGGCTACACCTTC. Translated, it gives CASSLDRGQGGYGYTF. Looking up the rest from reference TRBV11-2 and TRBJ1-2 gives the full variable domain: EAGVAQSPRYKIIEKRQSVAFWCNPISGHATLYWYQQILGQGPKLLIQFQNNGVVDDSQLPKDRFSAERLKGVDSTLKIQPAKLEDSAVYLCASSLDRGQGGYGYTFGSGTRLTVV.

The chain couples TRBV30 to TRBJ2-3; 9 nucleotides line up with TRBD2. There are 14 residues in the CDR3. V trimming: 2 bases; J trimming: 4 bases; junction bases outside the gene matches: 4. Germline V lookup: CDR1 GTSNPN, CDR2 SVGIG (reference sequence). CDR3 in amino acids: CAWSPGTSSDTQYF. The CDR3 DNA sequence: TGTGCCTGGAGTCCTGGGACTAGCTCAGATACGCAGTATTTT.

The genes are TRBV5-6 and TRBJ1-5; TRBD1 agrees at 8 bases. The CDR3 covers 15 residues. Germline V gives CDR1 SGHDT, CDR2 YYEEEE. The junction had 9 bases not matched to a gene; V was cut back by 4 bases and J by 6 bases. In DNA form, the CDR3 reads TGTGCCAGCAGCCGTGCGGACAGGGCAGGTCAGCCCCAGCATTTT. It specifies CASSRADRAGQPQHF.

The CDR3 loop is CASSKRTGGNEQFF. CDR3 sequence (DNA): TGTGCCAGCAGCAAACGGACAGGGGGGAATGAGCAGTTCTTC. This sequence joins TRBV21-1 and TRBJ2-1; TRBD1 is the table's D call, not checked against the DNA. TRBV21-1 is tagged as a pseudogene. The CDR3 totals 14 residues.

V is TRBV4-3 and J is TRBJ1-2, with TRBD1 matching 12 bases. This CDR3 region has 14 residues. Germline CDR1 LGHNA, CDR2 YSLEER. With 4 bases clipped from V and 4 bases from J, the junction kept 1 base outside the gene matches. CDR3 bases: TGCGCCAGCAGCCGGGGACAGGGGGCCTATGGCTACACCTTC. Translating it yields CASSRGQGAYGYTF.

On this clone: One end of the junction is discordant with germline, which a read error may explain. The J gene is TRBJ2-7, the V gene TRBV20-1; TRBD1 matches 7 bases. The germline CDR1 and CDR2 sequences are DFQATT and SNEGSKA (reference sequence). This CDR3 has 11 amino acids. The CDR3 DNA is TGCAGTGCTAGACACCGGGACAGCTACCTCTTC. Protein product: CSARHRDSYLF.

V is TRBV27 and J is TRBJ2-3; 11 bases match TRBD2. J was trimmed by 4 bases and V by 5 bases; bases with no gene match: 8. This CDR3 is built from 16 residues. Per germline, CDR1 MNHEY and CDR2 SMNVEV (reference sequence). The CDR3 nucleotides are TGTGCCAGCAGTATACTAGCGGGAGTAGGTCCAGATACGCAGTATTTT. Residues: CASSILAGVGPDTQYF.

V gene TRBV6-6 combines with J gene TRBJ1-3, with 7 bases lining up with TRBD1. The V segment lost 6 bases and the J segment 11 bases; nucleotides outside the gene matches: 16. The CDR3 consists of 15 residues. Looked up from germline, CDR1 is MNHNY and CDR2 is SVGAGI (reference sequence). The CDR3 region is CASSPRQGSMSPIYF. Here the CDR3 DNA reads TGTGCCAGCAGCCCCCGACAGGGATCGATGAGCCCCATATATTTT.